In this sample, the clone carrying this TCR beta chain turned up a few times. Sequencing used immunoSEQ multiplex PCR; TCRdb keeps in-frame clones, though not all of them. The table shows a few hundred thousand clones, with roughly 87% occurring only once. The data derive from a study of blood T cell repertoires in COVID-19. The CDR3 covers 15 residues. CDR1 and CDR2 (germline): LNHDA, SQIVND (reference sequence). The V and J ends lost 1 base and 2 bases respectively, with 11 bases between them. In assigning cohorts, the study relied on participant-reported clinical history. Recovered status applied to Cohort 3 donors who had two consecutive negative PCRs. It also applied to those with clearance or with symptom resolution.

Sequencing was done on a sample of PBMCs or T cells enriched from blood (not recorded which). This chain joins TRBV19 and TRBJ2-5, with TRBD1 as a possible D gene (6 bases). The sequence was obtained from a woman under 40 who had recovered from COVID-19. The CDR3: CASSIGGGRQETQYF. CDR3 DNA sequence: TGTGCCAGTAGTATAGGAGGGGGACGACAAGAGACCCAGTACTTC.